This T cell receptor beta chain originates from a study of cytomegalovirus exposure and HLA in healthy donors. Germline V gene data show CDR1 as PRHDT and CDR2 as FYEKMQ (reference sequence). After removal of 4 bases from V and 5 bases from J, the junction contained 12 bases not matched to a gene. The CDR3 totals 18 residues. The study ran its PCR with 60 Vbeta and 13 Jbeta primers. Clones were read by immunoSEQ multiplex PCR, and TCRdb kept only the in-frame ones, dropping some. The sample lists around 150,000 clones; 75% to 80% were seen once. As concerns this clone: Its target is not known.

Study observations and caveats: Later work found that TCR association rates differed between HLA loci; DRB1 had the most and HLA-C the fewest.

Source material: PBMCs. The chain joins TRBV13 to TRBJ2-5, with TRBD2 matching over 14 bases. This TCR was recovered from a man aged 30-40 years in good health and CMV-seronegative. Here the CDR3 DNA reads TGTGCCAGCAGCTCCCGGGGGGGACTAGCGGGAGAGGGGGAGACCCAGTACTTC. It codes for CASSSRGGLAGEGETQYF.